The next 2 T cell receptor beta chains were all read from a single sample in a study of identical twins. TCRdb processed the 5' RACE reads anew with MiXCR; each CDR3 protein has one entry. The sample yields approximately 620,000 distinct CDR3 sequences, less than 10% seen once. The same data also went into a second study, on yellow fever vaccine responses in identical twins.

Sample: PBMCs. The receptors originated from a woman between 18 and 29 years old in good health.

Only a few counts were recorded for this clonotype. The chain joins TRBV20-1 to TRBJ2-1, with TRBD2 matching over 10 bases. The CDR3 covers 14 residues. Germline V gene lookup returns CDR1 DFQATT and CDR2 SNEGSKA (reference sequence). Trimming took 5 bases from V and 4 from J; bases not matched to a gene: 5. CDR3 nucleotides: TGCAGTGCTCAAACGGGACTAGCGTACAATGAGCAGTTCTTC. Translated: CSAQTGLAYNEQFF.

This clonotype appeared many times. The chain uses TRBV28 and TRBJ2-7; 7 nucleotides agree with TRBD2. CDR3 size: 15 residues. Trimming at V came to 7 bases and at J to 2 bases, leaving 11 bases not matched to a gene. CDR1 and CDR2 (germline): MDHEN, SYDVKM. The chain's CDR3 is CASTTPRRGAYEQYF. The CDR3, as DNA: TGTGCCAGCACCACACCTCGTCGGGGGGCCTACGAGCAGTACTTC.